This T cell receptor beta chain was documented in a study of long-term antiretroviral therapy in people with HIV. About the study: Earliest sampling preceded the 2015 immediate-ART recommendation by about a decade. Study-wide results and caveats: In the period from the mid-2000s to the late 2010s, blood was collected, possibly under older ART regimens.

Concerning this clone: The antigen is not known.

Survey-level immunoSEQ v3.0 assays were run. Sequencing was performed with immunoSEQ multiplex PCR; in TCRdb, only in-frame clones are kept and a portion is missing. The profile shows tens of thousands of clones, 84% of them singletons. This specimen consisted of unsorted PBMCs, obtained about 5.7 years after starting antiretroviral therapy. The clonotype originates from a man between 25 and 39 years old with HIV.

DNA of the CDR3: TGTGCCATCCGGCGAGGACCTATCGTCGTGGAGCTGTTTTTT. Its translation: CAIRRGPIVVELFF. This sequence joins TRBV2 and TRBJ2-2; no clear D gene. Germline CDR1 reads SNHLY; CDR2 reads FYNNEI. V lost 10 bases to trimming and J lost 10 bases, with 22 bases between them. This CDR3 spans 14 amino acids.